These T cell receptor beta chains were read from a single sample in a study of T cells in Graves' hyperthyroidism and ophthalmopathy. TCRdb used MiXCR to reprocess the multiplex PCR reads, holding one entry per CDR3 protein. This table has hundreds of thousands of distinct CDR3 sequences, around 20% appearing once. The sample taken for sequencing was blood. All receptors derive from a woman aged 45-65 years with Graves' hyperthyroidism that later progressed to Graves' ophthalmopathy. CDR3s include the opening cysteine and the closing phenylalanine or tryptophan. D genes are given only for firm matches. For some rows the clone size is stated as once, few or many, or as a class when expanded; others skip it.

V: TRBV19
J: TRBJ1-1
size: few
D: NA
DNA: TGTGCCAGTAACCCTGCCGATCAAGCGAACACTGAAGCTTTCTTT
CDR3: CASNPADQANTEAFF

V: TRBV15
J: TRBJ2-3
size: NA
D: NA
DNA: TGTGCCACCAGCAGAGCCCCCCTTGGGGGCACAGATACGCAGTATTTT
CDR3: CATSRAPLGGTDTQYF

V: TRBV7-2
J: TRBJ1-5
size: many
D: NA
DNA: TGTGCCAGCAGCCTGGACGTGCAACATCAGCCCCAGCATTTT
CDR3: CASSLDVQHQPQHF

V: TRBV19
J: TRBJ2-1
size: NA
D: TRBD2
DNA: TGTGCCAGTAGTATAGGCCGCGGGGGGGCCTACAATGAGCAGTTCTTC
CDR3: CASSIGRGGAYNEQFF

V: TRBV4-1
J: TRBJ2-7
size: NA
D: NA
DNA: TGCGCCAGCAGCCGGGACGGCTACTCCTACGAGCAGTACTTC
CDR3: CASSRDGYSYEQYF

V: TRBV7-8
J: TRBJ2-1
size: NA
D: NA
DNA: TGTGCCAGCAGCTTTGACAGCGCCCAGTTCTTC
CDR3: CASSFDSAQFF

V: TRBV6-5
J: TRBJ1-1
size: NA
D: NA
DNA: TGTGCCAGCAGTTACAATCCGGACCTGAACACTGAAGCTTTCTTT
CDR3: CASSYNPDLNTEAFF

V: TRBV18
J: TRBJ2-3
size: few
D: TRBD1
DNA: TGTGCCAGCTCAGCCTGGGGACAGGGGGTCACAGATACGCAGTATTTT
CDR3: CASSAWGQGVTDTQYF

V: TRBV20-1
J: TRBJ1-3
size: many
D: NA
DNA: TGCAGTGCGTCGTCAGGGGGAAACACCATATATTTT
CDR3: CSASSGGNTIYF

V: TRBV5-1
J: TRBJ1-6
size: many
D: NA
DNA: TGCGCCAGCAGCTCAGACAGGAATAATTCACCCCTCCACTTT
CDR3: CASSSDRNNSPLHF

V: TRBV27
J: TRBJ2-1
size: NA
D: NA
DNA: TGTGCCAGCAGTTTTCTCCGGGCCCGCGGCGATGAGCAGTTCTTC
CDR3: CASSFLRARGDEQFF

V: TRBV6-5
J: TRBJ1-1
size: many
D: TRBD1
DNA: TGTGCCAGCAGTTACCTCGGGACAGGGAACACTGAAGCTTTCTTT
CDR3: CASSYLGTGNTEAFF

V: TRBV20-1
J: TRBJ2-5
size: many
D: NA
DNA: TGCAGTGCTAGAGATCACGGGGCTCACTTTCAAGAGACCCAGTACTTC
CDR3: CSARDHGAHFQETQYF

V: TRBV7-9
J: TRBJ2-2
size: NA
D: NA
DNA: TGTGCCAGCAGCGTAGCAGGTCCCGGGGAGCTGTTTTTT
CDR3: CASSVAGPGELFF

V: TRBV4-1
J: TRBJ2-7
size: NA
D: NA
DNA: TGCGCCAGCAGCCAAGATCTGGCAGGGACCTACGAGCAGTACTTC
CDR3: CASSQDLAGTYEQYF

V: TRBV29-1
J: TRBJ1-5
size: few
D: NA
DNA: TGCAGCGTTCGGGTTAACGGTCAGCCCCAGCATTTT
CDR3: CSVRVNGQPQHF

V: TRBV11-2
J: TRBJ1-6
size: many
D: NA
DNA: TGTGCCAGCAGCACGAATTCACCCCTCCACTTT
CDR3: CASSTNSPLHF

V: TRBV3-1
J: TRBJ1-2
size: NA
D: NA
DNA: TGTGCCAGCAGCCAAGCTTTCGGAGGGAGCTATGGCTACACCTTC
CDR3: CASSQAFGGSYGYTF

V: TRBV6-1
J: TRBJ1-6
size: NA
D: TRBD1
DNA: TGTGCCAGCGGACAGGGGGCGCATAATTCACCCCTCCACTTT
CDR3: CASGQGAHNSPLHF

V: TRBV7-2
J: TRBJ2-1
size: many
D: NA
DNA: TGTGCCAGCACCCAAGGGGGGGGTTACGAGCAGTTCTTC
CDR3: CASTQGGGYEQFF

V: TRBV13
J: TRBJ2-6
size: NA
D: NA
DNA: TGTGCCAGCAGCCGTGGATACTCTGGGGCCAACGTCCTGACTTTC
CDR3: CASSRGYSGANVLTF

V: TRBV3-1
J: TRBJ1-4
size: many
D: NA
DNA: TGTGCCAGCAGCCAAGATCGGGGGGGCACAACTAATGAAAAACTGTTTTTT
CDR3: CASSQDRGGTTNEKLFF

V: TRBV6-2/TRBV6-3
J: TRBJ1-4
size: NA
D: NA
DNA: TGTGCCAGCAGTTCTAGTTGGGTGAGGAGTGAAAAACTGTTTTTT
CDR3: CASSSSWVRSEKLFF

V: TRBV27
J: TRBJ2-2
size: NA
D: NA
DNA: TGTGCCAGCAGTTTGCGGCTCAGGGGCACCGGGGAGCTGTTTTTT
CDR3: CASSLRLRGTGELFF

V: TRBV5-1
J: TRBJ2-1
size: many
D: NA
DNA: TGCGCCAGCAGCTTGGAGCAGGGTACCTACAATGAGCAGTTCTTC
CDR3: CASSLEQGTYNEQFF

V: TRBV19
J: TRBJ2-1
size: few
D: TRBD2
DNA: TGTGCCAGTAGCTCACGGACTAGCGGGGGGGCTCTCTACAATGAGCAGTTCTTC
CDR3: CASSSRTSGGALYNEQFF

V: TRBV7-6
J: TRBJ1-3
size: NA
D: NA
DNA: TGTGCCAGCAGCCCTACCAACTCTGGTAACACCATATATTTT
CDR3: CASSPTNSGNTIYF

V: TRBV20-1
J: TRBJ2-1
size: NA
D: NA
DNA: TGCAGTGCTAGAGATCGAGACTTCTCCTACAATGAGCAGTTCTTC
CDR3: CSARDRDFSYNEQFF

V: TRBV7-8
J: TRBJ1-5
size: many
D: TRBD1
DNA: TGTGCCAGCAGCTGGGGAGACAGGGGGGATCGGCCCCAGCATTTT
CDR3: CASSWGDRGDRPQHF

V: TRBV29-1
J: TRBJ2-2
size: NA
D: TRBD1
DNA: TGCAGCGTTGGGACAGGCGGGAACACCGGGGAGCTGTTTTTT
CDR3: CSVGTGGNTGELFF

V: TRBV5-6
J: TRBJ2-3
size: NA
D: TRBD2
DNA: TGTGCCAGCAGCTCCGGGATGGCTAGCGGGGGAGATACGCAGTATTTT
CDR3: CASSSGMASGGDTQYF

V: TRBV3-1
J: TRBJ1-2
size: few
D: NA
DNA: TGTGCCAGCAGCCAAGAAGGGCCACTGGCATTCCCAGGGTACACCTTC
CDR3: CASSQEGPLAFPGYTF

V: TRBV7-6
J: TRBJ2-1
size: NA
D: NA
DNA: TGTGCCAGCAGCTTATGGGACCGATACAATGAGCAGTTCTTC
CDR3: CASSLWDRYNEQFF

V: TRBV28
J: TRBJ1-2
size: many
D: NA
DNA: TGTGCCAGCAGCTCTGGCGGGGGCTTTTACTATGGCTACACCTTC
CDR3: CASSSGGGFYYGYTF

V: TRBV20-1
J: TRBJ2-7
size: many
D: NA
DNA: TGCAGTGCTAAACCCCACCAATACGAGCAGTACTTC
CDR3: CSAKPHQYEQYF

V: TRBV29-1
J: TRBJ1-5
size: few
D: TRBD1
DNA: TGCAGCGTTGAAGATCTTCAGGGACAGGGGCCTAATCAGCCCCAGCATTTT
CDR3: CSVEDLQGQGPNQPQHF

V: TRBV7-8
J: TRBJ1-5
size: NA
D: NA
DNA: TGTGCCAGCAGCTTAGGTTTTAGACAGACGCATGGACAGCCCCAGCATTTT
CDR3: CASSLGFRQTHGQPQHF

V: TRBV6-2/TRBV6-3
J: TRBJ1-4
size: few
D: TRBD1
DNA: TGTGCCAGCAGTCCTACCCGACAGGGTAATGAAAAACTGTTTTTT
CDR3: CASSPTRQGNEKLFF

V: TRBV9
J: TRBJ1-2
size: few
D: NA
DNA: TGTGCCAGCAGCAAACAGGACTATGGCTACACCTTC
CDR3: CASSKQDYGYTF

V: TRBV9
J: TRBJ2-1
size: NA
D: NA
DNA: TGTGCCAGCAGCGGCCCGGACGGGGTGGTCAATGAGCAGTTCTTC
CDR3: CASSGPDGVVNEQFF

V: TRBV12-3/TRBV12-4
J: TRBJ2-7
size: many
D: NA
DNA: TGTGCCAGCAGTTTAGCGGAAGGGGAGCAGTACTTC
CDR3: CASSLAEGEQYF

V: TRBV19
J: TRBJ1-6
size: few
D: NA
DNA: TGTGCCAGTAGTGGCTTGAGACAGAGTTCACCCCTCCACTTT
CDR3: CASSGLRQSSPLHF

V: TRBV6-2/TRBV6-3
J: TRBJ1-4
size: NA
D: NA
DNA: TGTGCCAGCAGTTACTCGGGGGGAGAAGATGAAAAACTGTTTTTT
CDR3: CASSYSGGEDEKLFF

V: TRBV2
J: TRBJ1-1
size: many
D: NA
DNA: TGTGCCAGCTCGGGGAGATATTTGAACACTGAAGCTTTCTTT
CDR3: CASSGRYLNTEAFF

V: TRBV6-1
J: TRBJ1-1
size: many
D: TRBD1
DNA: TGTGCCAGCAAGACAGACAGGGGCTGGACTGAAGCTTTCTTT
CDR3: CASKTDRGWTEAFF

V: TRBV6-1
J: TRBJ1-2
size: NA
D: NA
DNA: TGTGCCAGCAGTTACCTTGCAGGGCAATGGTATGGCTACACCTTC
CDR3: CASSYLAGQWYGYTF

V: TRBV28
J: TRBJ2-7
size: NA
D: NA
DNA: TGTGCCTCCTTAACCCCGGCTCCCTACGAGCAGTACTTC
CDR3: CASLTPAPYEQYF

V: TRBV19
J: TRBJ1-5
size: NA
D: NA
DNA: TGTGCCAGTAGTAGCTTCCGGGCCTCGGAGGGACAGCCCCAGCATTTT
CDR3: CASSSFRASEGQPQHF

V: TRBV5-4
J: TRBJ1-1
size: NA
D: NA
DNA: TGTGCCAGCAGGTTGGCCTGGGCGCGGAACACTGAAGCTTTCTTT
CDR3: CASRLAWARNTEAFF

V: TRBV18
J: TRBJ2-3
size: many
D: NA
DNA: TGTGCCAGCTCTCTCGTAAGAGCCGATACGCAGTATTTT
CDR3: CASSLVRADTQYF

V: TRBV2
J: TRBJ2-5
size: NA
D: TRBD2
DNA: TGTGCCAGCAGCGCCGCAACTAGCGGGGGGGCACCACGGAAGGAGACCCAGTACTTC
CDR3: CASSAATSGGAPRKETQYF

V: TRBV5-1
J: TRBJ2-1
size: NA
D: NA
DNA: TGCGCCAGCAGCTTGACCAGAGAAGAGCAGTTCTTC
CDR3: CASSLTREEQFF